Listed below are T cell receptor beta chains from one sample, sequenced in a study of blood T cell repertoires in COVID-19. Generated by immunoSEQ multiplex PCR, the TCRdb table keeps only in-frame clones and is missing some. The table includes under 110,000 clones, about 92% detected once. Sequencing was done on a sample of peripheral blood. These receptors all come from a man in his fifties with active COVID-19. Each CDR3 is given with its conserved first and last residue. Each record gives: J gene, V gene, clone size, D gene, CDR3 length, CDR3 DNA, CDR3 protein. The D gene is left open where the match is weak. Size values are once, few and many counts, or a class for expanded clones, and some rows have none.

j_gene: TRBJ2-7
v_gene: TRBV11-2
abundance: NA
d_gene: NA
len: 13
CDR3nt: TGTGCCAGCAGCAAGTCTGGCATGTACGAGCAGTACTTC
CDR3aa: CASSKSGMYEQYF

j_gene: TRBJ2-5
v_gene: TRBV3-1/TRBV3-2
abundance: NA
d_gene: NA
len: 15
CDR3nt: TGTGCCAGCAGCCACGAGACGACTGCAGGCGGGCCCCAGTACTTC
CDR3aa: CASSHETTAGGPQYF

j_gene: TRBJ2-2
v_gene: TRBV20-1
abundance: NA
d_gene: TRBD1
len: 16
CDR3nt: TGCAGTGCTAGTCCCCGGGACAGGGGGTCATCCGGGGAGCTGTTTTTT
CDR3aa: CSASPRDRGSSGELFF

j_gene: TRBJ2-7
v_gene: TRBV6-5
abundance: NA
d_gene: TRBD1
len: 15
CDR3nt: TGTGCCAGCAGTTACTCGGGGACAGGACGCTACGAGCAGTACTTC
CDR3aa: CASSYSGTGRYEQYF

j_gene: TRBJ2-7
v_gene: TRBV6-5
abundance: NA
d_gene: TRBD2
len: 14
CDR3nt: TGTGCCAGTCTCTTCAGGCGGGGGACCTACGAGCAGTACTTC
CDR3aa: CASLFRRGTYEQYF

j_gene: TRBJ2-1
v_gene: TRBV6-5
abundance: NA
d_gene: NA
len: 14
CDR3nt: TGTGCCAGCAGACGGACCGCCTCGGGGAATGAGCAGTTCTTC
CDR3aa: CASRRTASGNEQFF

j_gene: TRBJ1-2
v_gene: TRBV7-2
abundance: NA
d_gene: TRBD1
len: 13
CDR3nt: TGTGCCAGCAGCTTAGTCCAGGGGGCTGGCTACACCTTC
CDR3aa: CASSLVQGAGYTF

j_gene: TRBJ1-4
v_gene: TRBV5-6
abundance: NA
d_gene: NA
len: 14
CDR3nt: TGTGCCAGCAGCTTGTGGGAGACTAATGAAAAACTGTTTTTT
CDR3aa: CASSLWETNEKLFF

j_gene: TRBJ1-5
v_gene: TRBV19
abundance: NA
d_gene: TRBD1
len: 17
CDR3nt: TGTGCCAGTAGTGCCCGAGGACAGGGGATTAGCAATCAGCCCCAGCATTTT
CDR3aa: CASSARGQGISNQPQHF

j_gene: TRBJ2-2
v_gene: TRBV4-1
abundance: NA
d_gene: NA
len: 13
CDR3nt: TGCGCCAGCAGCCAAGAAGCTTTCGGGGAGCTGTTTTTT
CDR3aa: CASSQEAFGELFF

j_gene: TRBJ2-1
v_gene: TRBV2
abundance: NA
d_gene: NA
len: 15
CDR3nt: TGTGCCAGCAGAAACACAGGGTCCTCCTACAATGAGCAGTTCTTC
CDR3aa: CASRNTGSSYNEQFF

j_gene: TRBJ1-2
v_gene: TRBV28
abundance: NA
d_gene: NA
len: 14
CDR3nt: TGTGCCAGCAGTCCTCCGGGACAATCTTATGGCTACACCTTC
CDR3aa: CASSPPGQSYGYTF

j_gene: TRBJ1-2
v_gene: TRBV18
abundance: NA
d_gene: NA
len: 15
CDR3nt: TGTGCCAGCTCACCAAATATGCTCTCCCCGGATGGCTACACCTTC
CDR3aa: CASSPNMLSPDGYTF

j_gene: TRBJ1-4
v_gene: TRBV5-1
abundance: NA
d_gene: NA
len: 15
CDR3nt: TGCGCCAGCAGCTTGGAGGCAGGTCCCAATGAAAAACTGTTTTTT
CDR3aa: CASSLEAGPNEKLFF

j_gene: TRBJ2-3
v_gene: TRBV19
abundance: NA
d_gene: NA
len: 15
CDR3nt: TGTGCCAGTAGCTTCGCGGAGGGCCTACCAGATACGCAGTATTTT
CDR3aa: CASSFAEGLPDTQYF

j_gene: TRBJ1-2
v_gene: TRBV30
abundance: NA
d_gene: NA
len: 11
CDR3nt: TGTGCCTGGAAACAGACCTATGGCTACACCTTC
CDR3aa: CAWKQTYGYTF

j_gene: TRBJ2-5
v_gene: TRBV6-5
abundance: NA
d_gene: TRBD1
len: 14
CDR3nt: TGTGCCAGCAGGTCAGGGGGCCTTGGGGAGACCCAGTACTTC
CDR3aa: CASRSGGLGETQYF

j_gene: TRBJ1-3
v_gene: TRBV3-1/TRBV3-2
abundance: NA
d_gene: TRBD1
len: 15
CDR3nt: TGTGCCAGCAGCGAGAACAGGGGGCACGGAAACACCATATATTTT
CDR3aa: CASSENRGHGNTIYF

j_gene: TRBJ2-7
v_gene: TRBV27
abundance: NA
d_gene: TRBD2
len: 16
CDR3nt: TGTGCCAGCAGCCTTTCACTACTAGCGGGCAACTACGAGCAGTACTTC
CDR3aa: CASSLSLLAGNYEQYF

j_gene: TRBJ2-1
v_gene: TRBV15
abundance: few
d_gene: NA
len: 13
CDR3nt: TGTGCCACCAGCAGAGCCCTCTACAATGAGCAGTTCTTC
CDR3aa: CATSRALYNEQFF

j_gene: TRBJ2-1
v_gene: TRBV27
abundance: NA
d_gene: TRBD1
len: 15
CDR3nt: TGTGCCAGCAGTTTATTACAGGGGCAGTACAATGAGCAGTTCTTC
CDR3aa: CASSLLQGQYNEQFF

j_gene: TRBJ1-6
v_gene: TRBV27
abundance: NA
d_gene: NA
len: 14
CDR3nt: TGTGCCAGCAGGTCGGAGATTGGCAATTCACCCCTCCACTTT
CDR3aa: CASRSEIGNSPLHF

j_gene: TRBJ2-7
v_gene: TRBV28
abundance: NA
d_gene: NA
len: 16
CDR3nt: TGTGCCAGCAGTCCCTATGGGGCAGGGTTTCCGTACGAGCAGTACTTC
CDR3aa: CASSPYGAGFPYEQYF

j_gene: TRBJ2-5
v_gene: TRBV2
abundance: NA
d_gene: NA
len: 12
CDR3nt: TGTGCCAGCAGTGGTAGGGGGGAGACCCAGTACTTC
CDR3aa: CASSGRGETQYF

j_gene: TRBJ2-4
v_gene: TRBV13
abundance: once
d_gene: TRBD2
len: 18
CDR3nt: TGTGCCAGCAGCTACTCTAGCGGGAGTAGGTTGGGCAAAAACATTCAGTACTTC
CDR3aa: CASSYSSGSRLGKNIQYF